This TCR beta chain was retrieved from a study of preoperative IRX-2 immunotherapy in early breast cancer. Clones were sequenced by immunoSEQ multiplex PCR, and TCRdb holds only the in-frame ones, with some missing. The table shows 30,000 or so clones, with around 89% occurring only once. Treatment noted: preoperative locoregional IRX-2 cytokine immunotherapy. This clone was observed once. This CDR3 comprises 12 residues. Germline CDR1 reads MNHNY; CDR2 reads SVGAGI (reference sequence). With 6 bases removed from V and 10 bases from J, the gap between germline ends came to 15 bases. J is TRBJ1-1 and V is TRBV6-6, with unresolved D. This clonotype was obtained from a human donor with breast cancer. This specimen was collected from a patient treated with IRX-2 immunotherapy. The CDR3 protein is CASRNQASGAFF. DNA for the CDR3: TGTGCCAGCAGGAACCAAGCATCTGGAGCTTTCTTT.